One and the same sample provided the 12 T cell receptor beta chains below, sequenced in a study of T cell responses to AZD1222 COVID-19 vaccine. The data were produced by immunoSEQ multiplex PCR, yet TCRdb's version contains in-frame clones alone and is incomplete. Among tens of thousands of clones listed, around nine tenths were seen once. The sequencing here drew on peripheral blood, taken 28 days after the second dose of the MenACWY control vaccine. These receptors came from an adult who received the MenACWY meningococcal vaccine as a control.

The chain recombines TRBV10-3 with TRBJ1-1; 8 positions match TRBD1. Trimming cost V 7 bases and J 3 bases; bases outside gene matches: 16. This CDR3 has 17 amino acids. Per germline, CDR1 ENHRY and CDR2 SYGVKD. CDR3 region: CAIKGGQGASSDTEAFF. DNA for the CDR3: TGTGCCATCAAAGGGGGGCAGGGGGCCTCTTCTGACACTGAAGCTTTCTTT.

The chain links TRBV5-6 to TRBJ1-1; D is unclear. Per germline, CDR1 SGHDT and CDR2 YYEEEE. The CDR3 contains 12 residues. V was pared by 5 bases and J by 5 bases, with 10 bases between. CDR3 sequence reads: CASSRSGTEAFF. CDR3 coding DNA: TGTGCCAGCAGTAGGTCTGGAACTGAAGCTTTCTTT.

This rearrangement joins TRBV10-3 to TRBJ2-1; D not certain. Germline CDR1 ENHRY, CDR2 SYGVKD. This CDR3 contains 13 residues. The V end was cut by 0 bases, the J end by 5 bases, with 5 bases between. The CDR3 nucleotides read TGTGCCATCAGTGAGTCGGGTAACAATGAGCAGTTCTTC. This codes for CAISESGNNEQFF.

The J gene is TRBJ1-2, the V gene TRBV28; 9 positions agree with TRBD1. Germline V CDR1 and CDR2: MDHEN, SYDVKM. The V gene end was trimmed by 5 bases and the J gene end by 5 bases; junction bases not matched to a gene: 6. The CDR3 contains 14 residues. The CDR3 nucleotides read TGTGCCAGCAGTACGGGACAGGGAGTATATGGCTACACCTTC. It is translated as CASSTGQGVYGYTF.

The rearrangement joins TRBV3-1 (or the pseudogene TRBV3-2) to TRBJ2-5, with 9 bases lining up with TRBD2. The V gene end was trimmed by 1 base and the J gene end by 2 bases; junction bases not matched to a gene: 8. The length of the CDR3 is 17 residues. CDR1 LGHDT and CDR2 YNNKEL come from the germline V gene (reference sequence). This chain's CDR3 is CASSQGLAAGGQETQYF. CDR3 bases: TGTGCCAGCAGCCAAGGACTAGCGGCGGGAGGGCAAGAGACCCAGTACTTC.

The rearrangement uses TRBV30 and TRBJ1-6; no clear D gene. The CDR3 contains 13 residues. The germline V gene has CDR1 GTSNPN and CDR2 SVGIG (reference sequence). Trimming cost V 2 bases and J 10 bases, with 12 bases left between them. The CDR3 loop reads CAWSSQMGSPLHF. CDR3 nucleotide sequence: TGTGCCTGGAGTAGCCAGATGGGATCACCCCTCCACTTT.

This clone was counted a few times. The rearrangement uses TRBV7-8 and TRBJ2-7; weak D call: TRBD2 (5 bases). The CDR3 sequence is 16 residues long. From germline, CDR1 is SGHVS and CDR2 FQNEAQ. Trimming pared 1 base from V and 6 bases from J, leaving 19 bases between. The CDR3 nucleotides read TGTGCCAGCAGCTTAGAGAGACTATCCCCTCCGGGCGAGCAGTACTTC. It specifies CASSLERLSPPGEQYF.

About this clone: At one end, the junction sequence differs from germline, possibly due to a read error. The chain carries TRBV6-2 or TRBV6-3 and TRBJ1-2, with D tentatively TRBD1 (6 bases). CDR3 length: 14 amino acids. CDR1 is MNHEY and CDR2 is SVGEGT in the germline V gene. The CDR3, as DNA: TGTGCCGGCAGCAGACAGTCGGACGGGGGCAGCTACACCTTC. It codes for CAGSRQSDGGSYTF.

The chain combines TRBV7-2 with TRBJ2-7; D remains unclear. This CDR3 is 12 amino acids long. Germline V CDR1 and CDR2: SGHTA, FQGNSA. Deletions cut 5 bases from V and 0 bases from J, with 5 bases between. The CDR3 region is CASSRSSYEQYF. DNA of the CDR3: TGTGCCAGCAGCCGTAGCTCCTACGAGCAGTACTTC.

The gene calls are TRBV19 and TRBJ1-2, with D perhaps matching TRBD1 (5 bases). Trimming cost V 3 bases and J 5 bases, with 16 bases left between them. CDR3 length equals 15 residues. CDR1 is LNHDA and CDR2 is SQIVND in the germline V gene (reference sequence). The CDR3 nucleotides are TGTGCCAGTAGTATTGACAGAGGAACGGATTATGGCTACACCTTC. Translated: CASSIDRGTDYGYTF.

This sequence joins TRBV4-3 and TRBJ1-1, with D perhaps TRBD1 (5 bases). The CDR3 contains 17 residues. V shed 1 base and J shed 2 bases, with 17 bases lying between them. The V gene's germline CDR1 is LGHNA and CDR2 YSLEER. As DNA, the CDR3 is TGCGCCAGCAGCCAAGTGTGGGGCAGAGATCCCAACACTGAAGCTTTCTTT. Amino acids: CASSQVWGRDPNTEAFF.

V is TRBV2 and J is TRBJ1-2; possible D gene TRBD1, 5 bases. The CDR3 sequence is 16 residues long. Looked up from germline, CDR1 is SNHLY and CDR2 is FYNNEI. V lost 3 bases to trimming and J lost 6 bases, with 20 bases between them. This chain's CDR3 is CASSESFTWGNDGYTF. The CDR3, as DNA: TGTGCCAGCAGTGAGAGTTTTACTTGGGGGAATGATGGCTACACCTTC.